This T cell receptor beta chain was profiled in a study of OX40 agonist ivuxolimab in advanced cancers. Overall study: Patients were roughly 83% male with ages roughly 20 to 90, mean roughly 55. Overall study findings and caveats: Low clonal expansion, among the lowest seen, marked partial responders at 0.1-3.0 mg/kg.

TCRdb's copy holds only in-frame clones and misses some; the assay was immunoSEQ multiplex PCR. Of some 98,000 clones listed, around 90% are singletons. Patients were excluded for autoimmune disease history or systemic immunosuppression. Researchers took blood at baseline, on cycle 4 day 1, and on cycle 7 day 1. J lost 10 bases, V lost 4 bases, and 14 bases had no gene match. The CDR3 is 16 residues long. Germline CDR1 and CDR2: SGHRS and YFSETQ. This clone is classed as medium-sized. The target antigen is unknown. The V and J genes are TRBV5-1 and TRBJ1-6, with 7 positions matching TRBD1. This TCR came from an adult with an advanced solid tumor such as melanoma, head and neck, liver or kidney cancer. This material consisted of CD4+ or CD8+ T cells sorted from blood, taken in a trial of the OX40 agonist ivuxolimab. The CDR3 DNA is TGCGCCAGCAGCCTAGGGGGCGCTACGGGAGGGTCACCCCTCCACTTT. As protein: CASSLGGATGGSPLHF.